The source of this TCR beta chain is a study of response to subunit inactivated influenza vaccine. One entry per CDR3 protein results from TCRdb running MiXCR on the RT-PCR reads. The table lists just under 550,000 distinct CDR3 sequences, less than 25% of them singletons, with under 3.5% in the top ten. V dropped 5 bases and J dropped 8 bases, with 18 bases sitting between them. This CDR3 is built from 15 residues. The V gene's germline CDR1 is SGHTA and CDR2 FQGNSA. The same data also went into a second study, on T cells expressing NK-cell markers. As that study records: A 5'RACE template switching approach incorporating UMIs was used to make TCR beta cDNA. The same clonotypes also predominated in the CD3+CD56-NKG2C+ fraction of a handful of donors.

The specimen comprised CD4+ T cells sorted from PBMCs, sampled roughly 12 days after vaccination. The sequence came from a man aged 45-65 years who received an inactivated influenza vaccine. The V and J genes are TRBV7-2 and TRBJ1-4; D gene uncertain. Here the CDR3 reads CASSLSGAGGEKLFF. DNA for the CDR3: TGTGCCAGCAGCCTCTCAGGCGCGGGAGGCGAAAAACTGTTTTTT.